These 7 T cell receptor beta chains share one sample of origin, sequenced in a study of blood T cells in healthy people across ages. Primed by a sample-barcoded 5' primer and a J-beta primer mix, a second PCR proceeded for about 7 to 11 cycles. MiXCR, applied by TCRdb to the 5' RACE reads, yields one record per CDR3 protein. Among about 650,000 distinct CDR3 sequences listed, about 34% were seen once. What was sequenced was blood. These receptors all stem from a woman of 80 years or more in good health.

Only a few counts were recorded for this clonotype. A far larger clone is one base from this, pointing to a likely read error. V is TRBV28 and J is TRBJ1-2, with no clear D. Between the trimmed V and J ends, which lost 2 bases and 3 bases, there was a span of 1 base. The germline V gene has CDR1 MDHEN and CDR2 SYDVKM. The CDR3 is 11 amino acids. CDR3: CASSLHYGYTF. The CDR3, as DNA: TGTGCCAGCAGTTTACACTATGGCTACACCTTC.

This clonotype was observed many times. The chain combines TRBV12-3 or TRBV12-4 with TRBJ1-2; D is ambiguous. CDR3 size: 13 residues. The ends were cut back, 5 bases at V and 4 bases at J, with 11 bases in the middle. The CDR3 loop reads CASSLQFFYGYTF. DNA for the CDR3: TGTGCCAGCAGTCTTCAGTTTTTCTATGGCTACACCTTC.

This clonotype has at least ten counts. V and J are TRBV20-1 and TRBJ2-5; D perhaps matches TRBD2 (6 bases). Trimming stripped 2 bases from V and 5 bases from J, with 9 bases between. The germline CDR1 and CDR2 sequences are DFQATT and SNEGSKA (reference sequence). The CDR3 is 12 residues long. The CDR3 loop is CSARRGGETQYF. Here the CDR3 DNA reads TGCAGTGCTAGACGAGGAGGGGAGACCCAGTACTTC.

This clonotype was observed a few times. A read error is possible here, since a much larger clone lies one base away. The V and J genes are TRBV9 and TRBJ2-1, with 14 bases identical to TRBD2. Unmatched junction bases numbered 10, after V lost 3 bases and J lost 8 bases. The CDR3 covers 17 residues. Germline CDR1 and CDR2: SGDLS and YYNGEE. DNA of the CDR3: TGTGCCAGCAGCGCAATAGGACTAGCGGGGGGAGGTGATGAGCAGTTCTTC. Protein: CASSAIGLAGGGDEQFF.

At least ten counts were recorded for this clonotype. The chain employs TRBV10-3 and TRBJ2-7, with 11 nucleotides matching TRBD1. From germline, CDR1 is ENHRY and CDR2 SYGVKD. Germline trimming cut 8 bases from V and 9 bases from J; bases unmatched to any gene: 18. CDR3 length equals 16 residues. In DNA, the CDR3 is TGTGCCATCCGATCGGGGACAGGGGGATCCTACGAAGGGCAGTACTTC. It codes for CAIRSGTGGSYEGQYF.

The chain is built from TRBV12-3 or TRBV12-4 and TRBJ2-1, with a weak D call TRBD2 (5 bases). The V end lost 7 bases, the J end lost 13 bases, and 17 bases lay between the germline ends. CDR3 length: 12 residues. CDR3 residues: CASNGPLEAQFF. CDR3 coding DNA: TGTGCCAGCAACGGACCTTTGGAGGCCCAGTTCTTC.

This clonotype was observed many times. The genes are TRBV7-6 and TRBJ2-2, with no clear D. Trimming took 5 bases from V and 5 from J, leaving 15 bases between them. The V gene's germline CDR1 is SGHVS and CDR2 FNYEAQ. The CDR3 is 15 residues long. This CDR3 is CASSPTGSTTGELFF. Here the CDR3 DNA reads TGTGCCAGCAGCCCCACCGGGTCTACAACCGGGGAGCTGTTTTTT.